These T cell receptor beta chains were read from a single sample in a study of blood T cell repertoires in COVID-19. Data came from immunoSEQ multiplex PCR; TCRdb stores just in-frame clones and leaves some out. The table includes roughly 51,000 clones, 80% to 90% detected once. The sample consisted of peripheral blood. The receptor source for this set is a man aged 50-59 years with active COVID-19. Both conserved end residues are part of each CDR3. A D gene is named only where the DNA matches it firmly. A row's size may be missing; if present it is once, few, many or a size class.

V: TRBV4-1
J: TRBJ1-4
size: -
D: -
CDR3: CASSQEGAAEKLFF
DNA: TGCGCCAGCAGCCAAGAGGGGGCAGCAGAAAAACTGTTTTTT

V: TRBV7-2
J: TRBJ1-5
size: -
D: TRBD1
CDR3: CASSLTQGSHQPQHF
DNA: TGTGCCAGCAGCCTGACACAGGGGAGCCATCAGCCCCAGCATTTT

V: TRBV3-1/TRBV3-2
J: TRBJ1-4
size: -
D: -
CDR3: CASSQAGLTNEKLFF
DNA: TGTGCCAGCAGCCAAGCAGGGTTGACTAATGAAAAACTGTTTTTT

V: TRBV18
J: TRBJ2-2
size: -
D: -
CDR3: CASSQGGGNTGELFF
DNA: TGTGCCAGCTCACAGGGAGGCGGGAACACCGGGGAGCTGTTTTTT

V: TRBV5-1
J: TRBJ1-2
size: few
D: -
CDR3: CASIPSPGEAYGYTF
DNA: TGCGCCAGCATCCCTTCCCCAGGGGAAGCCTATGGCTACACCTTC

V: TRBV7-2
J: TRBJ2-1
size: -
D: TRBD2
CDR3: CASSFSGGAYEQFF
DNA: TGTGCCAGCAGCTTTAGCGGGGGGGCCTATGAGCAGTTCTTC

V: TRBV6-5
J: TRBJ1-1
size: few
D: TRBD1
CDR3: CASPPQGSNTEAFF
DNA: TGTGCCAGCCCTCCACAGGGGTCGAACACTGAAGCTTTCTTT

V: TRBV2
J: TRBJ2-7
size: -
D: TRBD1
CDR3: CASSVTRTGAYEQYF
DNA: TGTGCCAGCAGTGTAACTAGGACAGGCGCCTACGAGCAGTACTTC

V: TRBV7-6
J: TRBJ1-5
size: once
D: -
CDR3: CASSPYLQGEAELSQHF
DNA: TGTGCCAGCAGCCCCTATCTACAGGGTGAAGCTGAGCTGTCCCAGCATTTT

V: TRBV12-3/TRBV12-4
J: TRBJ1-6
size: -
D: -
CDR3: CASSFLTDSPLHF
DNA: TGTGCCAGCAGTTTTTTAACGGATTCACCCCTCCACTTT

V: TRBV18
J: TRBJ2-1
size: -
D: TRBD2
CDR3: CASSTGTSSYNEQFF
DNA: TGTGCCAGCTCGACAGGGACTAGCTCTTACAATGAGCAGTTCTTC

V: TRBV7-2
J: TRBJ2-1
size: few
D: TRBD2
CDR3: CASSLAAFRGDEQFF
DNA: TGTGCCAGCAGCCTAGCGGCTTTCAGAGGCGATGAGCAGTTCTTC

V: TRBV20-1
J: TRBJ2-5
size: -
D: -
CDR3: CSASYNQGTQYF
DNA: TGCAGTGCTAGTTACAACCAGGGGACCCAGTACTTC

V: TRBV9
J: TRBJ2-3
size: -
D: -
CDR3: CASSVAISDTQYF
DNA: TGTGCCAGCAGCGTGGCCATATCAGATACGCAGTATTTT

V: TRBV5-5
J: TRBJ2-7
size: -
D: -
CDR3: CASSPSSRGDYEQYF
DNA: TGTGCCAGCAGCCCTTCGTCCAGGGGAGACTACGAGCAGTACTTC

V: TRBV6-5
J: TRBJ2-7
size: -
D: TRBD1
CDR3: CASSTPGQGAYEQYF
DNA: TGTGCCAGCAGCACCCCGGGACAGGGGGCCTACGAGCAGTACTTC

V: TRBV30
J: TRBJ2-5
size: -
D: TRBD1
CDR3: CAWKQTGDVETQYF
DNA: TGTGCCTGGAAGCAAACAGGGGATGTGGAGACCCAGTACTTC

V: TRBV27
J: TRBJ1-5
size: -
D: -
CDR3: CASSPWGRGQPQHF
DNA: TGTGCCAGCAGTCCATGGGGAAGGGGTCAGCCCCAGCATTTT

V: TRBV19
J: TRBJ2-6
size: -
D: -
CDR3: CASDPGSGANVLTF
DNA: TGTGCCAGCGACCCGGGCTCTGGGGCCAACGTCCTGACTTTC

V: TRBV12-3/TRBV12-4
J: TRBJ2-1
size: -
D: -
CDR3: CASSSRTYNEQFF
DNA: TGTGCCAGCAGTAGCAGGACCTACAATGAGCAGTTCTTC

V: TRBV5-1
J: TRBJ2-3
size: -
D: -
CDR3: CASSQGGSDTQYF
DNA: TGCGCCAGCAGTCAGGGTGGGTCAGATACGCAGTATTTT

V: TRBV6-2/TRBV6-3
J: TRBJ2-1
size: -
D: -
CDR3: CASRFLLRGSSYNEQFF
DNA: TGTGCCAGCCGTTTTTTGCTACGGGGAAGCTCCTACAATGAGCAGTTCTTC

V: TRBV9
J: TRBJ2-7
size: -
D: TRBD2
CDR3: CASSPGTSEGYEQYF
DNA: TGTGCCAGCAGCCCCGGGACTAGCGAAGGCTACGAGCAGTACTTC

V: TRBV2
J: TRBJ2-2
size: -
D: -
CDR3: CASREPVPGELFF
DNA: TGTGCCAGCAGGGAACCCGTTCCCGGGGAGCTGTTTTTT

V: TRBV6-5
J: TRBJ2-1
size: -
D: -
CDR3: CASGPRIYNEQFF
DNA: TGTGCCAGTGGGCCCCGTATCTACAATGAGCAGTTCTTC

V: TRBV6-4
J: TRBJ1-4
size: -
D: -
CDR3: CANGDEKLFF
DNA: TGTGCCAACGGGGATGAAAAACTGTTTTTT

V: TRBV5-1
J: TRBJ1-3
size: -
D: -
CDR3: CASGPGVSGNTIYF
DNA: TGCGCCAGCGGGCCCGGCGTCTCTGGAAACACCATATATTTT

V: TRBV25-1
J: TRBJ2-2
size: -
D: -
CDR3: CASSEVAGELFF
DNA: TGTGCCAGCAGTGAAGTCGCCGGGGAGCTGTTTTTT

V: TRBV5-1
J: TRBJ2-7
size: -
D: TRBD1
CDR3: CASCTGTGGSYEQYF
DNA: TGCGCCAGCTGCACGGGGACAGGGGGGTCCTACGAGCAGTACTTC

V: TRBV18
J: TRBJ1-1
size: -
D: -
CDR3: CASSPRGMNTEAFF
DNA: TGTGCCAGCTCACCCAGGGGAATGAACACTGAAGCTTTCTTT

V: TRBV29-1
J: TRBJ2-2
size: few
D: -
CDR3: CSVQGDRRTTGELFF
DNA: TGCAGCGTTCAGGGAGACAGGCGAACCACCGGGGAGCTGTTTTTT

V: TRBV18
J: TRBJ2-2
size: -
D: -
CDR3: CASSPSWPYTGELFF
DNA: TGTGCCAGCTCACCATCTTGGCCTTACACCGGGGAGCTGTTTTTT

V: TRBV7-9
J: TRBJ1-2
size: -
D: TRBD1
CDR3: CASSRDRSGYTF
DNA: TGTGCCAGCTCCCGGGACAGAAGTGGCTACACCTTC

V: TRBV29-1
J: TRBJ1-4
size: -
D: -
CDR3: CSVGQGPDEKLFF
DNA: TGCAGCGTGGGGCAGGGGCCGGATGAAAAACTGTTTTTT

V: TRBV7-2
J: TRBJ2-2
size: -
D: -
CDR3: CASRPFALGGLTGELFF
DNA: TGTGCCAGCAGACCTTTCGCCCTTGGAGGATTGACCGGGGAGCTGTTTTTT

V: TRBV5-1
J: TRBJ2-6
size: -
D: -
CDR3: CASSQGNGWSGANVLTF
DNA: TGCGCCAGCAGCCAGGGGAATGGGTGGTCTGGGGCCAACGTCCTGACTTTC

V: TRBV19
J: TRBJ2-2
size: -
D: TRBD1
CDR3: CASSPTGGAGELFF
DNA: TGTGCCAGTAGTCCGACAGGGGGGGCCGGGGAGCTGTTTTTT

V: TRBV18
J: TRBJ2-7
size: -
D: TRBD2
CDR3: CASHGRDEQYF
DNA: TGTGCCAGCCACGGGAGGGACGAGCAGTACTTC

V: TRBV7-2
J: TRBJ2-1
size: -
D: -
CDR3: CASSPRRLVSGYNEQFF
DNA: TGTGCCAGCAGCCCTAGGAGACTAGTTTCCGGCTACAATGAGCAGTTCTTC

V: TRBV3-1/TRBV3-2
J: TRBJ2-7
size: -
D: TRBD2
CDR3: CASSQPGLANEQYF
DNA: TGTGCCAGCAGCCAACCGGGACTAGCGAACGAGCAGTACTTC

V: TRBV18
J: TRBJ2-7
size: -
D: TRBD1
CDR3: CASSPPRGQGKLYEQYF
DNA: TGTGCCAGCTCACCACCGAGGGGACAGGGGAAACTCTACGAGCAGTACTTC